The entry that follows covers one TCR beta chain sequence. These data belong to a study of control samples from healthy donors and cancer patients. Here immunoSEQ multiplex PCR was the method, and the copy in TCRdb shows in-frame clones only, minus some. The sample holds more than 90,000 clones, 75% to 90% seen once. Per germline, CDR1 MRHNA and CDR2 SNTAGT. Trimming took 6 bases from V and 2 from J; bases not matched to a gene: 3. The CDR3 loop spans 15 amino acids. The chain carries TRBV6-4 and TRBJ2-3; 12 bases fit TRBD2. This clonotype originated in a man younger than 40 in good health. Sequenced sample: blood. CDR3 coding DNA: TGTGCCAGCAGCCGGACTAGCGGGGACACAGATACGCAGTATTTT. Its translation is CASSRTSGDTDTQYF.